This T cell receptor (beta chain) was captured in a study of CD8 T cells in cerebrospinal fluid in Alzheimer's disease. Across the study: CSF T cell clonal expansion was assessed by plate-based nested PCR and droplet-based sequencing. General observations from the study: Expanded clones of at least 3% were commoner in Alzheimer's patients than healthy subjects.

From the 10x single-cell sequencing reads, TCRdb lists one entry per CDR3 protein and no DNA. The sample yields more than 1,300 distinct CDR3 sequences, of which the top ten take up about 5.6%. This clonotype counts as medium-sized by frequency. Its specificity is not known. CDR1 and CDR2 (germline): LGHNT, FRNRAP. The length of the CDR3 is 15 residues. The receptor was derived from a human donor with Alzheimer's disease. V is TRBV12-5 and J is TRBJ2-1; the TCRdb call, TRBD2, lacks DNA for checking. The sequenced sample consisted of cerebrospinal fluid. The CDR3 protein is CASGPSGYRNDEQFF.